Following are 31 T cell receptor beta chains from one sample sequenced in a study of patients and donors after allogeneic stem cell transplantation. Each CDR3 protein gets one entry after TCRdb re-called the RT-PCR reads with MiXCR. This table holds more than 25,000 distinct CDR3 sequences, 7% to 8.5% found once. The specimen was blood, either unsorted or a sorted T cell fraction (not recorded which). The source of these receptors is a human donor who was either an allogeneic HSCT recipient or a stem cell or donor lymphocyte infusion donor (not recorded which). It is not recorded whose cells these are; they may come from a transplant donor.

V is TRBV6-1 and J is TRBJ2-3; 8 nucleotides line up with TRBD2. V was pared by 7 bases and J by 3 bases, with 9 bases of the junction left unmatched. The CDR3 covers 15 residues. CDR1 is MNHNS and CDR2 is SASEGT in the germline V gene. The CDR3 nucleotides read TGTGCCAGCACCTCAGCGGGAGTGGGGACAGATACGCAGTATTTT. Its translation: CASTSAGVGTDTQYF.

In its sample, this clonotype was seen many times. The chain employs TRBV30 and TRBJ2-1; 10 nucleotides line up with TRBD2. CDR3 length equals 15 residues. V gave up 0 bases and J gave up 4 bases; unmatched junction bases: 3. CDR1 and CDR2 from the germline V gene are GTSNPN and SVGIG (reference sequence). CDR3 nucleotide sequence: TGTGCCTGGAGTGTACAAGCGGGAGGGTACAATGAGCAGTTCTTC. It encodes CAWSVQAGGYNEQFF. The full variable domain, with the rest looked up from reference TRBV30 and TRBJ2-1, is SQTIHQWPATLVQPVGSPLSLECTVEGTSNPNLYWYRQAAGRGLQLLFYSVGIGQISSEVPQNLSASRPQDRQFILSSKKLLLSDSGFYLCAWSVQAGGYNEQFFGPGTRLTVL.

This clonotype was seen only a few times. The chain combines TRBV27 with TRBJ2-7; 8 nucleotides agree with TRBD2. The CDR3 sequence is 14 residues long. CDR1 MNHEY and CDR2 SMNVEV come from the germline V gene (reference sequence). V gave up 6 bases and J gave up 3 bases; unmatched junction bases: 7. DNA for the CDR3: TGTGCCAGCAGCGTCTGGAGCGGGAGCTACGAGCAGTACTTC. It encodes CASSVWSGSYEQYF.

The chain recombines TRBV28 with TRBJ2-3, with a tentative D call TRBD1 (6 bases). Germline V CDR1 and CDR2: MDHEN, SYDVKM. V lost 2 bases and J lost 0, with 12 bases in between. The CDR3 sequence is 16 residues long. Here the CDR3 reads CASSLNRGGSTDTQYF. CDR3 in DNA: TGTGCCAGCAGTTTAAATAGAGGGGGAAGCACAGATACGCAGTATTTT.

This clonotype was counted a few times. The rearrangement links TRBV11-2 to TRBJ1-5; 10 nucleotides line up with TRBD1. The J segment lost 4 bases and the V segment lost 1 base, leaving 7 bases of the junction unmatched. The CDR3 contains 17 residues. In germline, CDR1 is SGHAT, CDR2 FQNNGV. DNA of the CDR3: TGTGCCAGCAGCTTAGGGAAGGGACAGGGGTTTAATCAGCCCCAGCATTTT. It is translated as CASSLGKGQGFNQPQHF. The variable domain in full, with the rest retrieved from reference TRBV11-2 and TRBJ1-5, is EAGVAQSPRYKIIEKRQSVAFWCNPISGHATLYWYQQILGQGPKLLIQFQNNGVVDDSQLPKDRFSAERLKGVDSTLKIQPAKLEDSAVYLCASSLGKGQGFNQPQHFGDGTRLSIL.

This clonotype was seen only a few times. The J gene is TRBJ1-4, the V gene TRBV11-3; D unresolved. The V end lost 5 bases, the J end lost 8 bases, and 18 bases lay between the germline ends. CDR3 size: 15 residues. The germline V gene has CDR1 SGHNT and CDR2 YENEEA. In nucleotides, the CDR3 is TGTGCCAGCAGCCGGGCCCTTGGGCGCGACGAAAAACTGTTTTTT. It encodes CASSRALGRDEKLFF.

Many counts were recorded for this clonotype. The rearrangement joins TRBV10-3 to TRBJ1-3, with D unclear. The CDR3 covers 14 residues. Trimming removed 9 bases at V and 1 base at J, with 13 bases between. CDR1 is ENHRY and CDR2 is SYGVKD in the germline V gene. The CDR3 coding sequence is TGTGCCATGCGGCCGGTGGGTTCTGGAAACACCATATATTTT. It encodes CAMRPVGSGNTIYF.

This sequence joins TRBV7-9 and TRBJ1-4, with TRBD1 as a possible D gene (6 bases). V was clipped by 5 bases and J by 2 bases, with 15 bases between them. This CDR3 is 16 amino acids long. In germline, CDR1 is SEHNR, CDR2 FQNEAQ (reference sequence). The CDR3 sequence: CASSLGAGVTNEKLFF. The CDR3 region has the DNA TGTGCCAGCAGCCTCGGGGCAGGGGTTACTAATGAAAAACTGTTTTTT.

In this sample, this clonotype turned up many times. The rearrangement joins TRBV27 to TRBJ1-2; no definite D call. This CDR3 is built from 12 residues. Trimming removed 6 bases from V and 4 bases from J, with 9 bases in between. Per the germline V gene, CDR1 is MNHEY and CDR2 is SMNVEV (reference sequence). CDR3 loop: CASRTGGYGYTF. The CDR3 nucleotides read TGTGCCAGCAGAACCGGAGGCTATGGCTACACCTTC.

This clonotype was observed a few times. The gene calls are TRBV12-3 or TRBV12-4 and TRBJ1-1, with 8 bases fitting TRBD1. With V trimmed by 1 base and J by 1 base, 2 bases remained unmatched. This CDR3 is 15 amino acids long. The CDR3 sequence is CASSLDTGGNTEAFF. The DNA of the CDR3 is TGTGCCAGCAGTTTAGATACAGGGGGGAACACTGAAGCTTTCTTT.

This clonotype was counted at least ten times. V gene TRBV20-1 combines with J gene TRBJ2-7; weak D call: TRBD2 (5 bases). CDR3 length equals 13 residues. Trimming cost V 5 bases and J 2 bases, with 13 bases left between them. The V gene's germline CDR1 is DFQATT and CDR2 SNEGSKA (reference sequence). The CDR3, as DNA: TGCAGTGCTTCACGGACGGGAACCTACGAGCAGTACTTC. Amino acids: CSASRTGTYEQYF.

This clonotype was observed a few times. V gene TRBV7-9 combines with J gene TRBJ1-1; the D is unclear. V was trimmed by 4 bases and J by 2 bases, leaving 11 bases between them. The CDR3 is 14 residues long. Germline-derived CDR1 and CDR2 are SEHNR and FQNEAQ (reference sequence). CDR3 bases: TGTGCCAGCAGCTCCGCCGGGCTAAACACTGAAGCTTTCTTT. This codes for CASSSAGLNTEAFF.

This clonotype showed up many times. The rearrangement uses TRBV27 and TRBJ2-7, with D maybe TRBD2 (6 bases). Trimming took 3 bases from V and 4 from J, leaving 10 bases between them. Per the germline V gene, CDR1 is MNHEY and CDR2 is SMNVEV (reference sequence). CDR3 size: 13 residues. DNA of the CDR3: TGTGCCAGCAGTTTTTTGAGCGGGTACGAGCAGTACTTC. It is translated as CASSFLSGYEQYF.

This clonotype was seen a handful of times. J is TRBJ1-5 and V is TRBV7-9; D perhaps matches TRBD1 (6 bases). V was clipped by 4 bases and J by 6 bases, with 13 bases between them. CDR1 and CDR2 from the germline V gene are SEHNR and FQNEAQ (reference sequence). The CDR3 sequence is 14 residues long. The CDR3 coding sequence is TGTGCCAGCAGCTCACAGGGATCCGGTCAGCCCCAGCATTTT. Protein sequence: CASSSQGSGQPQHF.

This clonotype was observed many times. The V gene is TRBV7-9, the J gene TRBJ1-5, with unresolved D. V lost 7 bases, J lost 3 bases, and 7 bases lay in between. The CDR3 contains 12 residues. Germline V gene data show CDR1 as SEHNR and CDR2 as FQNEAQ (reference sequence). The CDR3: CASTTDNQPQHF. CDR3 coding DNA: TGTGCCAGCACCACGGACAATCAGCCCCAGCATTTT.

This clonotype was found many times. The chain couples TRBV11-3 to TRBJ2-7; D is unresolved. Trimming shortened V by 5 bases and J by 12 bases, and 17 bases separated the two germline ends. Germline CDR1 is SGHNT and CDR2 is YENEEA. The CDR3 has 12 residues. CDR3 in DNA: TGTGCCAGCAGCCGATACGAGGAAACTCCGTACTTC. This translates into CASSRYEETPYF.

The CDR3 region is CASGDSEAFF. CDR3 DNA: TGTGCCAGCGGCGACAGTGAAGCTTTCTTT. The chain links TRBV6-1 to TRBJ1-1, with D tentatively TRBD1 (5 bases). The CDR3 has 10 residues. The V gene's germline CDR1 is MNHNS and CDR2 SASEGT. The V end was cut by 8 bases, the J end by 7 bases, with 8 bases between.

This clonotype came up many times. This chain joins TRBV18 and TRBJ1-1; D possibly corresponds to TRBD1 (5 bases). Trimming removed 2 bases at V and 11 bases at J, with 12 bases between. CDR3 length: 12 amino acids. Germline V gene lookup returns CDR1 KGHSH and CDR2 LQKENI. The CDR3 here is CASSPFGGNAFF. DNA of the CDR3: TGTGCCAGCTCACCATTCGGGGGGAACGCTTTCTTT.

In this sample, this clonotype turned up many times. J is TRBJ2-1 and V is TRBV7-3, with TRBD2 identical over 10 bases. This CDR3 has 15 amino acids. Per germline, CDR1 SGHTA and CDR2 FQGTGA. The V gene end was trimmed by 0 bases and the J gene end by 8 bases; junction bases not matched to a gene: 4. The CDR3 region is CASSLTSGGADEQFF. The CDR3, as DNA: TGTGCCAGCAGCTTAACGAGCGGGGGGGCGGATGAGCAGTTCTTC.

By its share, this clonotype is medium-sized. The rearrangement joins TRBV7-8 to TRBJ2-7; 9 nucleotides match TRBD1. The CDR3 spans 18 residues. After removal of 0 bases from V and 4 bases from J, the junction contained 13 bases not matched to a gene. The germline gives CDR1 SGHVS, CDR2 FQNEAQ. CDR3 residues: CASSLASPGQGSGYEQYF. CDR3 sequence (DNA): TGTGCCAGCAGCTTAGCTTCGCCGGGACAGGGTTCCGGTTACGAGCAGTACTTC. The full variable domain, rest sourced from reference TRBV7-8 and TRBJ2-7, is GAGVSQSPRYKVAKRGQDVALRCDPISGHVSLFWYQQALGQGPEFLTYFQNEAQLDKSGLPSDRFFAERPEGSVSTLKIQRTQQEDSAVYLCASSLASPGQGSGYEQYFGPGTRLTVT.

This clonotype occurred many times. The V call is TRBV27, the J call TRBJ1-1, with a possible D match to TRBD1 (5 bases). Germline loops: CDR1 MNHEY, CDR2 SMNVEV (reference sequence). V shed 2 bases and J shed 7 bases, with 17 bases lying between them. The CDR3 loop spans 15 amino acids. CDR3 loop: CASSLEGPKINEAFF. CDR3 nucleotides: TGTGCCAGCAGTTTAGAGGGGCCCAAGATAAATGAAGCTTTCTTT.

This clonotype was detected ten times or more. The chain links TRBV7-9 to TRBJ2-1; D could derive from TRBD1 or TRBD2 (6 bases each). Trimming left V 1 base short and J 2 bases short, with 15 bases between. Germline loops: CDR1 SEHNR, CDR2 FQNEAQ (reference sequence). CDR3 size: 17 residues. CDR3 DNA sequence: TGTGCCAGCAGCTTAGAGTATGGGGGGCAGACCTACAATGAGCAGTTCTTC. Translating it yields CASSLEYGGQTYNEQFF.

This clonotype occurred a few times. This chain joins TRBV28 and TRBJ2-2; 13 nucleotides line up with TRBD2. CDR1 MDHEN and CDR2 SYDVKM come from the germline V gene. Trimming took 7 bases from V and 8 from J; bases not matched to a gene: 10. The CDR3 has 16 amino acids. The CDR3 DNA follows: TGTGCCAGCAACTTGCCTCTGACTAGCGGGAGGGGGGAGCTGTTTTTT. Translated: CASNLPLTSGRGELFF.

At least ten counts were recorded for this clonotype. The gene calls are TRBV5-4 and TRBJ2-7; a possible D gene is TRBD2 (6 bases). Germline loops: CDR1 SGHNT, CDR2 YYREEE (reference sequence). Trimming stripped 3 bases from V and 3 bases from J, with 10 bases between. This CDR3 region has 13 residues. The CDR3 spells CASSSGLRYEQYF. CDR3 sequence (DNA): TGTGCCAGCAGCTCGGGACTGCGCTACGAGCAGTACTTC. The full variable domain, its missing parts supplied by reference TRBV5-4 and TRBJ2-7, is ETGVTQSPTHLIKTRGQQVTLRCSSQSGHNTVSWYQQALGQGPQFIFQYYREEENGRGNFPPRFSGLQFPNYSSELNVNALELDDSALYLCASSSGLRYEQYFGPGTRLTVT.

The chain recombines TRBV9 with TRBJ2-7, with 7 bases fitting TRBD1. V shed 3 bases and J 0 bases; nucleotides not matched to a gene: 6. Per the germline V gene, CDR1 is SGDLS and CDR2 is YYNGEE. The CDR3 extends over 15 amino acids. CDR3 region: CASSEGAANSYEQYF. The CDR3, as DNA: TGTGCCAGCAGCGAGGGGGCAGCAAACTCCTACGAGCAGTACTTC.

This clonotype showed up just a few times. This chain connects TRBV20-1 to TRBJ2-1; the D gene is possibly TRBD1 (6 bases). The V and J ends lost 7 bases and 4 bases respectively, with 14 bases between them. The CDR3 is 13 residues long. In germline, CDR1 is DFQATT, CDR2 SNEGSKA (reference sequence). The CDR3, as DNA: TGCAGTGTCCCGGGACATAGTTACAATGAGCAGTTCTTC. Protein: CSVPGHSYNEQFF.

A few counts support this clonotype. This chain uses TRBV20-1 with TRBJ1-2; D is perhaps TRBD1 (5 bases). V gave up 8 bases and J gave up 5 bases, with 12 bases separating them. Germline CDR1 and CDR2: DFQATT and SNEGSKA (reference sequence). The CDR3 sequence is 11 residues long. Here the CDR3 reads CSTDSPYGYTF. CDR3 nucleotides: TGCAGTACAGACAGTCCTTATGGCTACACCTTC.

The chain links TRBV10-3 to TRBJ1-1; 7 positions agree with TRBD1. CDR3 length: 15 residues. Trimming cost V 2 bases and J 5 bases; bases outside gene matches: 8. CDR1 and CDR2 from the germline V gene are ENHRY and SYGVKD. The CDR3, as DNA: TGTGCCATCAGTGAGGCCAGGGGGGTCGGGACTGAAGCTTTCTTT. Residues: CAISEARGVGTEAFF.

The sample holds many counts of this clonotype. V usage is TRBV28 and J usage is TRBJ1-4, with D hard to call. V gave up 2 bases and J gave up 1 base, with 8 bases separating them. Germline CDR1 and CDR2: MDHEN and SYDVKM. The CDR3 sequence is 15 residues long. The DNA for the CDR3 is TGTGCCAGCAGTTTAGAATCAGGAACTAATGAAAAACTGTTTTTT. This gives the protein CASSLESGTNEKLFF.

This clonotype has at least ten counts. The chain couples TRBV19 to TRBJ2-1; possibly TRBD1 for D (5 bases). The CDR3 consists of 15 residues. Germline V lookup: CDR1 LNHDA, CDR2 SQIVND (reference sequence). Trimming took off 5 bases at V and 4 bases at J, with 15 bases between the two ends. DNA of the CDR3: TGTGCCAGTAGTGTAACAGGTCCGAAATACAATGAGCAGTTCTTC. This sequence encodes CASSVTGPKYNEQFF.

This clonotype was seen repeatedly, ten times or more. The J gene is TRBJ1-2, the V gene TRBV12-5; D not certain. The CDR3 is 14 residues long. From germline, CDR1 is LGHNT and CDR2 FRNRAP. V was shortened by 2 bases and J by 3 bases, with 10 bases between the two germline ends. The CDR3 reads CASGLPPRHYGYTF. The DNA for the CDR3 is TGTGCTAGTGGTTTGCCCCCACGTCACTATGGCTACACCTTC.